Following are 5 T cell receptor beta chains from one sample sequenced in a study of CD8+ T cells in alopecia areata. Following RNA extraction, reverse transcription yielded cDNA that acted as the sequencing template. Produced via immunoSEQ multiplex PCR; TCRdb's table is partial and in-frame only. The sample shows about 120,000 clones, 47% of them seen only once. The source material was NKG2D-low CD8+ T cells sorted from blood. Source of these receptors: a human donor with alopecia areata.

The chain uses TRBV30 and TRBJ2-2; 9 bases are shared with TRBD1. The CDR3 contains 14 residues. CDR1 is GTSNPN and CDR2 is SVGIG in the germline V gene (reference sequence). V was pared by 3 bases and J by 3 bases, with 2 bases of the junction left unmatched. DNA for the CDR3: TGTGCCTGGAGACAGGGGGCGGACACCGGGGAGCTGTTTTTT. Protein sequence: CAWRQGADTGELFF.

The chain uses TRBV11-2 and TRBJ2-4; D not certain. CDR1 and CDR2 (germline): SGHAT, FQNNGV. The CDR3 consists of 15 residues. Deletions cut 10 bases from V and 8 bases from J, with 24 bases between. The CDR3 sequence is CANLTRGPGTHIQYF. In DNA form, the CDR3 reads TGTGCCAACCTCACTCGAGGACCTGGAACCCACATTCAGTACTTC. Full variable domain (rest looked up from reference TRBV11-2 and TRBJ2-4): EAGVAQSPRYKIIEKRQSVAFWCNPISGHATLYWYQQILGQGPKLLIQFQNNGVVDDSQLPKDRFSAERLKGVDSTLKIQPAKLEDSAVYLCANLTRGPGTHIQYFGAGTRLSVL.

The rearrangement links TRBV4-1 to TRBJ2-6, with D tentatively TRBD1 or TRBD2 (5 bases each). The length of the CDR3 is 17 residues. Germline CDR1 MGHRA, CDR2 YSYEKL. Trimming took 0 bases from V and 1 from J, leaving 10 bases between them. The CDR3 region is CASSQEGPSSGANVLTF. The CDR3 DNA sequence: TGCGCCAGCAGCCAAGAGGGACCGTCTTCTGGGGCCAACGTCCTGACTTTC.

The V call is TRBV7-9, the J call TRBJ2-7; D gene uncertain. The germline CDR1 and CDR2 sequences are SEHNR and FQNEAQ (reference sequence). V lost 7 bases to trimming and J lost 5 bases, with 18 bases between them. The CDR3 extends over 14 amino acids. Here the CDR3 reads CASILMGSSDEQYF. The DNA of the CDR3 is TGTGCCAGCATCCTAATGGGGTCCTCGGACGAGCAGTACTTC.

The chain couples TRBV6-1 to TRBJ2-6; D not certain. Germline V gene sequence: CDR1 MNHNS, CDR2 SASEGT. Trimming stripped 2 bases from V and 4 bases from J, with 9 bases between. This CDR3 spans 15 amino acids. The CDR3 sequence is CASSERHEGANVLTF. In DNA, the CDR3 is TGTGCCAGCAGTGAACGCCACGAGGGGGCCAACGTCCTGACTTTC.